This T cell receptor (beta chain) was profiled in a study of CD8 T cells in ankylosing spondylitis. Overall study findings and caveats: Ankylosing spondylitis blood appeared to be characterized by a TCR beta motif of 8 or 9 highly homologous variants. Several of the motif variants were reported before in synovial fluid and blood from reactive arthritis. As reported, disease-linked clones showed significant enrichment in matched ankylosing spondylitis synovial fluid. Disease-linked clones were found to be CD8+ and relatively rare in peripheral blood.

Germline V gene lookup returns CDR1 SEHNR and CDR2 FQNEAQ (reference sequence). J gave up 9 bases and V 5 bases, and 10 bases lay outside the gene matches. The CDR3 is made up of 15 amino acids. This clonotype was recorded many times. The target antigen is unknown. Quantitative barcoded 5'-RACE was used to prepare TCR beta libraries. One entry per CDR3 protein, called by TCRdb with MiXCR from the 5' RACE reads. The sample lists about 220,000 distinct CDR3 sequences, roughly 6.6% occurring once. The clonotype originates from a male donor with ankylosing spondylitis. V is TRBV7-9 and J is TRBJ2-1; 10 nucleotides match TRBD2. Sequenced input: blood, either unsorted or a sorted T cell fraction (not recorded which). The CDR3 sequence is CASSPPGTSVGEQFF. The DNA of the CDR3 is TGTGCCAGCAGCCCTCCCGGGACTAGCGTGGGTGAGCAGTTCTTC.